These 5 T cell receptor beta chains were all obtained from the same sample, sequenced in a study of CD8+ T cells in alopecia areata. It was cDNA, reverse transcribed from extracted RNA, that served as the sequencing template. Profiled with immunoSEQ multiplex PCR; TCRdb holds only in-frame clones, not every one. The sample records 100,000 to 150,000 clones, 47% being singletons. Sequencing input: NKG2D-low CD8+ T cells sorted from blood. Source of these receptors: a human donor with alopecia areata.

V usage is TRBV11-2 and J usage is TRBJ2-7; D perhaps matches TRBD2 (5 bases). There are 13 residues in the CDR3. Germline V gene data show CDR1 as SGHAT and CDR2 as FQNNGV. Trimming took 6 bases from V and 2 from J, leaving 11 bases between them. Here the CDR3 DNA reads TGTGCCAGCAGTCGGGGTACCGCCTACGAGCAGTACTTC. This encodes CASSRGTAYEQYF. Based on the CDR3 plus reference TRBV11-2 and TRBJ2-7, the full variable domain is EAGVAQSPRYKIIEKRQSVAFWCNPISGHATLYWYQQILGQGPKLLIQFQNNGVVDDSQLPKDRFSAERLKGVDSTLKIQPAKLEDSAVYLCASSRGTAYEQYFGPGTRLTVT.

CDR3 protein: CSAYSGSRWEAFF. The CDR3 DNA reads as TGCAGCGCGTACTCAGGGTCAAGGTGGGAAGCTTTCTTT. This chain connects TRBV29-1 to TRBJ1-1, with D possibly TRBD1 on 5 matching bases. The CDR3 covers 13 residues. V was shortened by 7 bases and J by 8 bases, with 20 bases between the two germline ends. Germline CDR1 SQVTM, CDR2 ANQGSEA.

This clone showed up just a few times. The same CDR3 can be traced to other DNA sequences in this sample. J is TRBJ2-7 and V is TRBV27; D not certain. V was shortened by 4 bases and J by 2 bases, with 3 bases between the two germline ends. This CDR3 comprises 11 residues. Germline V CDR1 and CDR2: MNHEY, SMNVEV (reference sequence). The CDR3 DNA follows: TGTGCCAGCAGTTCCGCCTACGAGCAGTACTTC. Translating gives CASSSAYEQYF.

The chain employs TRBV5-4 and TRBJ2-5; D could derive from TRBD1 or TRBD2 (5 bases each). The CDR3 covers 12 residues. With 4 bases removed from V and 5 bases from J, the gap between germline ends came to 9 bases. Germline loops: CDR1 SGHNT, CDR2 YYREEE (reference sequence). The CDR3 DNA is TGTGCCAGCAGCGGGGGAGCGGAGACCCAGTACTTC. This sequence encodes CASSGGAETQYF.

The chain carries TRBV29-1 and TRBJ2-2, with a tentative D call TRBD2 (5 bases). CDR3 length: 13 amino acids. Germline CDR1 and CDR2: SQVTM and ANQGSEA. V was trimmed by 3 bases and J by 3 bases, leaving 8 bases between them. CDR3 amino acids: CSVEGSDTGELFF. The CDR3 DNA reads TGCAGCGTTGAGGGTAGCGACACCGGGGAGCTGTTTTTT.